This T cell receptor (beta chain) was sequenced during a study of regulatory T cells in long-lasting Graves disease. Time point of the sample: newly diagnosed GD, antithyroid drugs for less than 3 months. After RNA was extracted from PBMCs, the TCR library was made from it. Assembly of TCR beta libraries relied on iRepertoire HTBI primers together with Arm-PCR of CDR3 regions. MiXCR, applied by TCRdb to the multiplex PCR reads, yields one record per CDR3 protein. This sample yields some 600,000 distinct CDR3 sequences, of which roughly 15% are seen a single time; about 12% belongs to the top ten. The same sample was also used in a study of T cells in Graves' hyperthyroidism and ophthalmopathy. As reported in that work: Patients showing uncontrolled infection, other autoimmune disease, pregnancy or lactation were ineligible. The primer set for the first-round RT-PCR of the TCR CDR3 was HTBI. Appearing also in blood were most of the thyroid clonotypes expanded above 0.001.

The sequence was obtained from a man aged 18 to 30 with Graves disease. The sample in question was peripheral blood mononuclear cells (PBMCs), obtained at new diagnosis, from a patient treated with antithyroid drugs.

CDR3 coding DNA: TGTGCCAGTACCGGAAGGTATCGGGCAGATACGCAGTATTTT. Its translation: CASTGRYRADTQYF. This rearrangement joins TRBV19 to TRBJ2-3; D gene uncertain. Per the germline V gene, CDR1 is LNHDA and CDR2 is SQIVND (reference sequence). V was shortened by 7 bases and J by 4 bases, with 15 bases between the two germline ends. The CDR3 is made up of 14 amino acids.